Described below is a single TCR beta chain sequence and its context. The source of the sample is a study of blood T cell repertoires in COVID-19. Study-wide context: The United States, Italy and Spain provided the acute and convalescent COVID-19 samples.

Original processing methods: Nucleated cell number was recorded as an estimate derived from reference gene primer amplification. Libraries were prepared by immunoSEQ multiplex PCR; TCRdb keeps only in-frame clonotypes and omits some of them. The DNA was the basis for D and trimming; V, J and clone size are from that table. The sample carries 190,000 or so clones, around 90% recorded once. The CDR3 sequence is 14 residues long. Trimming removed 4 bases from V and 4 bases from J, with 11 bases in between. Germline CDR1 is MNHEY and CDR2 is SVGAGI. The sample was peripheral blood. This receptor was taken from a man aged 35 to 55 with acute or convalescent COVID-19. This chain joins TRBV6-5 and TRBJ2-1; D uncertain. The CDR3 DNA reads TGTGCCAGCAGTTTTCTCCCCGGGTACAATGAGCAGTTCTTC. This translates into CASSFLPGYNEQFF.